This T cell receptor (beta chain) stems from a study of human T cells and chemical hapten exposure. Study background: There were per-sample TCR yield variations, arising mainly from small pooled library volume differences.

Stated time point: patch test 2, 6 weeks after DPC sensitization. Treatment defined: therapeutic diphenylcyclopropenone sensitization with weekly scalp DPC. This clonotype has more than one count but fewer than ten. What it binds is unknown. MiXCR was run by TCRdb on the RACE reads, yielding one entry per CDR3 protein. The sample records 96,000 or so distinct CDR3 sequences, 9.3% being singletons. Whole-study findings and limits: Patch test score was positively correlated with the counts of PT1 expanded TCRs. TCRs above 1 in 1000 frequency did not change with DPC sensitization.

CDR3 size: 16 residues. CDR1 and CDR2 (germline): SGHVS, FQNEAQ. V gave up 3 bases and J gave up 1 base; unmatched junction bases: 6. V usage is TRBV7-8 and J usage is TRBJ2-5; 9 bases line up with TRBD2. This receptor was obtained from a woman between 40 and 55 years old with alopecia areata. Some clones in this sample may be carry-over from other donors' samples. This sample comprised whole blood, obtained in connection with sensitization to the hapten diphenylcyclopropenone (DPC). CDR3 nucleotide sequence: TGTGCCAGCAGCTTTATAGCGGGAGCCTTCCAAGAGACCCAGTACTTC. Residues: CASSFIAGAFQETQYF.